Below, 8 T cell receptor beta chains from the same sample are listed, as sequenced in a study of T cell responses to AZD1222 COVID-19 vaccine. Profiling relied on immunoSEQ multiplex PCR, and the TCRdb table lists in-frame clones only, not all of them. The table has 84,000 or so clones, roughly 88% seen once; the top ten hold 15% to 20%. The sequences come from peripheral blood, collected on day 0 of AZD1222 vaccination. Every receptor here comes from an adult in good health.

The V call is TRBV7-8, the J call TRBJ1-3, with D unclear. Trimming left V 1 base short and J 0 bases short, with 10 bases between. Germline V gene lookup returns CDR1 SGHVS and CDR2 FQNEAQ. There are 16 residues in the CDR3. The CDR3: CASSLGQVFSGNTIYF. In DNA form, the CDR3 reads TGTGCCAGCAGCTTAGGTCAGGTCTTCTCTGGAAACACCATATATTTT. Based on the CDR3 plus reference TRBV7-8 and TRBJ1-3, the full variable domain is GAGVSQSPRYKVAKRGQDVALRCDPISGHVSLFWYQQALGQGPEFLTYFQNEAQLDKSGLPSDRFFAERPEGSVSTLKIQRTQQEDSAVYLCASSLGQVFSGNTIYFGEGSWLTVV.

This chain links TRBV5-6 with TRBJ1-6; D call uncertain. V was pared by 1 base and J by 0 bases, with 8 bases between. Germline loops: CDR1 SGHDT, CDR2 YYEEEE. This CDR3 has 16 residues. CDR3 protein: CASSLSTSSYNSPLHF. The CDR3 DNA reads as TGTGCCAGCAGCTTGTCGACTAGCTCCTATAATTCACCCCTCCACTTT.

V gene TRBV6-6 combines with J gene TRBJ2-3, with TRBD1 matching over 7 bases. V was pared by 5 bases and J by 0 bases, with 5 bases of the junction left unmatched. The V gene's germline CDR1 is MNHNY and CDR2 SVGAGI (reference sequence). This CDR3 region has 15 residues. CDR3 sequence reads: CASSRGTASTDTQYF. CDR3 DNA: TGTGCCAGCAGTAGAGGGACAGCTAGCACAGATACGCAGTATTTT.

The CDR3 sequence is CASRQANYGYTF. In nucleotides, the CDR3 is TGTGCCAGCCGGCAGGCTAACTATGGCTACACCTTC. The chain carries TRBV5-6 and TRBJ1-2; D is uncertain. In germline, CDR1 is SGHDT, CDR2 YYEEEE. Between the trimmed V and J ends, which lost 7 bases and 0 bases, there was a span of 7 bases. The CDR3 extends over 12 amino acids. The full variable domain, with the rest looked up from reference TRBV5-6 and TRBJ1-2, is DAGVTQSPTHLIKTRGQQVTLRCSPKSGHDTVSWYQQALGQGPQFIFQYYEEEERQRGNFPDRFSGHQFPNYSSELNVNALLLGDSALYLCASRQANYGYTFGSGTRLTVV.

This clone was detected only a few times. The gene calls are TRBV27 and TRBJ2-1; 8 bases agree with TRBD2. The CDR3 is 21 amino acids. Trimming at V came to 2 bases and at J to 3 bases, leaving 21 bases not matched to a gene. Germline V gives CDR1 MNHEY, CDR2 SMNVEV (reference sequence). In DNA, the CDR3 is TGTGCCAGCAGTTTAGTGGGAGAACTTTACCCGGGAGGGCCTGGCTACAATGAGCAGTTCTTC. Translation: CASSLVGELYPGGPGYNEQFF.

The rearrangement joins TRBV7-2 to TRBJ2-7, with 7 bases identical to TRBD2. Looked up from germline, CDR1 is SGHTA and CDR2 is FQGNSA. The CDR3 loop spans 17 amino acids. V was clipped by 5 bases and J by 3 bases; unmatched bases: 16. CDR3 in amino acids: CASSESRSWEGLYEQYF. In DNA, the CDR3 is TGTGCCAGCAGCGAGAGCCGTTCTTGGGAGGGGCTCTACGAGCAGTACTTC.

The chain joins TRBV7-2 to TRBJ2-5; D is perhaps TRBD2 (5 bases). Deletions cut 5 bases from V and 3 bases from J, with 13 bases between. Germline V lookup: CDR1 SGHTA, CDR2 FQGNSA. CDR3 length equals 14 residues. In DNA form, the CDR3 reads TGTGCCAGCAGCCCCCGAGGAGCGGAAGAGACCCAGTACTTC. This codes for CASSPRGAEETQYF.

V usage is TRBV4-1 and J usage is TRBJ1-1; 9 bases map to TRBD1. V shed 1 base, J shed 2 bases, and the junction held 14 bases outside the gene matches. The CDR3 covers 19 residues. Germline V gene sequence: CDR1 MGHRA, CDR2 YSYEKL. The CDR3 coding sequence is TGCGCCAGCAGCCAAGGGGCCCTCGGGACAGGGACTCGTAACACTGAAGCTTTCTTT. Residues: CASSQGALGTGTRNTEAFF.